This T cell receptor beta chain was obtained from a study of cytomegalovirus exposure and HLA in healthy donors. Losses at the gene ends were 3 bases for V and 0 bases for J; bases not matched to a gene: 4. The CDR3 covers 16 residues. The germline V gene encodes CDR1 LGHNA and CDR2 YNFKEQ. Overall study findings and caveats: The investigators catalogued 150 to 200 TCR beta chains as cytomegalovirus-associated. Later analysis identified several of the most significant clusters that appeared linked to common viral pathogens.

About this clone itself: The antigen is not known.

The PCR had 60 Vbeta and 13 Jbeta primers. The table came from immunoSEQ multiplex PCR; TCRdb's copy has only in-frame clones and leaves some out. The sample lists about 120,000 clones; about 76% were seen once. The TCR comes from a woman aged 40 to 50 in good health and CMV-seronegative. V is TRBV4-2 and J is TRBJ2-5, with TRBD2 identical over 10 bases. Sequencing used PBMCs. CDR3 amino acids: CASSQPLAGDQETQYF. The CDR3 nucleotides read TGTGCCAGCAGCCAGCCCCTAGCGGGGGACCAAGAGACCCAGTACTTC.